The rows below give T cell receptor beta chains drawn from one sample of a study of blood T cell repertoires in COVID-19. TCRdb keeps only in-frame clones here, not all; method: immunoSEQ multiplex PCR. The sample holds around 480,000 clones, 75% to 90% seen once. Sequencing used PBMCs or T cells enriched from blood (not recorded which). The source of these receptors is a woman between 18 and 30 years old who had recovered from COVID-19. The CDR3 runs from the conserved cysteine through the conserved F or W. Each record gives: CDR3 length, D gene, clone size, J gene, V gene, CDR3 protein, CDR3 DNA. A D gene is named only where the DNA matches it firmly. The listing skips clone size in some rows; elsewhere it reads once, few, many or a size class.

CDR3 length: 15
D gene: -
clone size: -
J gene: TRBJ2-3
V gene: TRBV7-6
CDR3 protein: CASSLASGGPSTQYF
CDR3 DNA: TGTGCCAGCAGCTTAGCGTCAGGGGGGCCGTCGACGCAGTATTTT

CDR3 length: 14
D gene: -
clone size: -
J gene: TRBJ2-1
V gene: TRBV19
CDR3 protein: CASSSDFRGDEQFF
CDR3 DNA: TGTGCCAGTAGTTCTGACTTCAGGGGCGATGAGCAGTTCTTC

CDR3 length: 15
D gene: -
clone size: -
J gene: TRBJ1-3
V gene: TRBV28
CDR3 protein: CASSVRGNSGNTIYF
CDR3 DNA: TGTGCCAGCAGTGTTCGAGGGAACTCTGGAAACACCATATATTTT

CDR3 length: 15
D gene: -
clone size: -
J gene: TRBJ2-5
V gene: TRBV27
CDR3 protein: CASRGYEGRKETQYF
CDR3 DNA: TGTGCCAGCCGGGGGTACGAGGGCCGGAAAGAGACCCAGTACTTC

CDR3 length: 14
D gene: -
clone size: -
J gene: TRBJ1-2
V gene: TRBV10-3
CDR3 protein: CAISVWDTREGYTF
CDR3 DNA: TGTGCCATCAGTGTTTGGGACACCCGGGAAGGCTACACCTTC

CDR3 length: 12
D gene: TRBD1
clone size: -
J gene: TRBJ1-1
V gene: TRBV10-1
CDR3 protein: CASSPGQGRAFF
CDR3 DNA: TGCGCCAGCAGCCCAGGACAGGGGCGAGCTTTCTTT

CDR3 length: 15
D gene: TRBD2
clone size: -
J gene: TRBJ2-1
V gene: TRBV4-1
CDR3 protein: CASSPGLAGYNEQFF
CDR3 DNA: TGCGCCAGCAGCCCGGGACTAGCGGGCTACAATGAGCAGTTCTTC

CDR3 length: 15
D gene: -
clone size: -
J gene: TRBJ2-3
V gene: TRBV3-1/TRBV3-2
CDR3 protein: CASSQDAAGTDTQYF
CDR3 DNA: TGTGCCAGCAGCCAAGACGCGGCAGGCACAGATACGCAGTATTTT

CDR3 length: 15
D gene: TRBD1
clone size: -
J gene: TRBJ1-6
V gene: TRBV10-3
CDR3 protein: CAISDRTGRDSPLHF
CDR3 DNA: TGTGCCATCAGTGATCGGACAGGGCGAGATTCACCCCTCCACTTT

CDR3 length: 14
D gene: -
clone size: -
J gene: TRBJ2-3
V gene: TRBV12-5
CDR3 protein: CASGLAATPDTQYF
CDR3 DNA: TGTGCTAGTGGTTTGGCAGCGACTCCAGATACGCAGTATTTT

CDR3 length: 12
D gene: -
clone size: -
J gene: TRBJ2-2
V gene: TRBV3-1/TRBV3-2
CDR3 protein: CASSPPAGELFF
CDR3 DNA: TGTGCCAGCAGCCCCCCCGCGGGGGAGCTGTTTTTT

CDR3 length: 13
D gene: TRBD1
clone size: -
J gene: TRBJ1-2
V gene: TRBV7-8
CDR3 protein: CASRQGLSYGYTF
CDR3 DNA: TGTGCCAGCAGACAGGGGTTGAGCTATGGCTACACCTTC

CDR3 length: 15
D gene: -
clone size: -
J gene: TRBJ2-3
V gene: TRBV6-5
CDR3 protein: CASSTQEITTDTQYF
CDR3 DNA: TGTGCCAGCAGTACACAGGAGATTACCACAGATACGCAGTATTTT

CDR3 length: 12
D gene: -
clone size: -
J gene: TRBJ2-5
V gene: TRBV18
CDR3 protein: CASSPFEETQYF
CDR3 DNA: TGTGCCAGCTCCCCTTTTGAAGAGACCCAGTACTTC

CDR3 length: 14
D gene: TRBD1
clone size: -
J gene: TRBJ1-2
V gene: TRBV3-1/TRBV3-2
CDR3 protein: CASSPQGRGYGYTF
CDR3 DNA: TGTGCCAGCAGCCCACAGGGGCGGGGCTATGGCTACACCTTC

CDR3 length: 17
D gene: TRBD2
clone size: -
J gene: TRBJ2-3
V gene: TRBV5-1
CDR3 protein: CASSSATSGGASDTQYF
CDR3 DNA: TGCGCCAGCAGCTCAGCTACTAGCGGGGGGGCCTCGGATACGCAGTATTTT

CDR3 length: 17
D gene: TRBD2
clone size: -
J gene: TRBJ2-5
V gene: TRBV11-2
CDR3 protein: CASSPSGGSGLQETQYF
CDR3 DNA: TGTGCCAGCAGCCCCTCGGGGGGAAGCGGATTACAAGAGACCCAGTACTTC

CDR3 length: 16
D gene: -
clone size: -
J gene: TRBJ1-2
V gene: TRBV7-8
CDR3 protein: CASSPDRFGANYGYTF
CDR3 DNA: TGTGCCAGCAGTCCTGACAGGTTCGGCGCTAACTATGGCTACACCTTC

CDR3 length: 13
D gene: -
clone size: -
J gene: TRBJ1-6
V gene: TRBV3-1/TRBV3-2
CDR3 protein: CASSQDKNSPLHF
CDR3 DNA: TGTGCCAGCAGCCAGGACAAAAATTCACCCCTCCACTTT

CDR3 length: 14
D gene: -
clone size: -
J gene: TRBJ2-1
V gene: TRBV25-1
CDR3 protein: CATQGRSRNNEQFF
CDR3 DNA: TGTGCCACCCAAGGGAGGTCTCGTAACAATGAGCAGTTCTTC

CDR3 length: 10
D gene: -
clone size: -
J gene: TRBJ2-7
V gene: TRBV29-1
CDR3 protein: CSVEGPEQYF
CDR3 DNA: TGCAGCGTTGAAGGGCCGGAGCAGTACTTC

CDR3 length: 14
D gene: -
clone size: -
J gene: TRBJ2-7
V gene: TRBV29-1
CDR3 protein: CSVAPELSGYEQYF
CDR3 DNA: TGCAGCGTTGCCCCAGAACTTTCGGGCTACGAGCAGTACTTC

CDR3 length: 16
D gene: TRBD2
clone size: -
J gene: TRBJ2-2
V gene: TRBV3-1/TRBV3-2
CDR3 protein: CASRPQRGGHTGELFF
CDR3 DNA: TGTGCCAGCAGACCTCAGCGGGGGGGCCACACCGGGGAGCTGTTTTTT

CDR3 length: 17
D gene: TRBD1
clone size: once
J gene: TRBJ1-3
V gene: TRBV6-6
CDR3 protein: CASSPPSGTVAGNTIYF
CDR3 DNA: TGTGCCAGCAGCCCCCCCTCCGGGACAGTGGCAGGAAACACCATATATTTT

CDR3 length: 15
D gene: TRBD1
clone size: -
J gene: TRBJ2-1
V gene: TRBV18
CDR3 protein: CASSLAGTGVNEQFF
CDR3 DNA: TGTGCCAGCTCACTAGCCGGGACAGGGGTCAATGAGCAGTTCTTC

CDR3 length: 12
D gene: -
clone size: -
J gene: TRBJ2-5
V gene: TRBV5-4
CDR3 protein: CASSLYGETQYF
CDR3 DNA: TGTGCCAGCAGCTTATACGGGGAGACCCAGTACTTC

CDR3 length: 13
D gene: -
clone size: -
J gene: TRBJ1-2
V gene: TRBV7-9
CDR3 protein: CASGGVAGVGYTF
CDR3 DNA: TGTGCCAGCGGGGGGGTAGCAGGAGTTGGCTACACCTTC

CDR3 length: 17
D gene: TRBD1
clone size: -
J gene: TRBJ2-1
V gene: TRBV18
CDR3 protein: CASSSRIRDRGGNEQFF
CDR3 DNA: TGTGCCAGCTCTTCTCGAATTCGGGACAGGGGAGGCAATGAGCAGTTCTTC

CDR3 length: 12
D gene: -
clone size: -
J gene: TRBJ2-7
V gene: TRBV12-3/TRBV12-4
CDR3 protein: CASSHTGNEQYF
CDR3 DNA: TGTGCCAGCAGCCATACAGGGAACGAGCAGTACTTC

CDR3 length: 16
D gene: TRBD1
clone size: -
J gene: TRBJ2-4
V gene: TRBV12-5
CDR3 protein: CASGFSGQAAKNIQYF
CDR3 DNA: TGTGCTAGTGGTTTTTCCGGACAGGCAGCCAAAAACATTCAGTACTTC

CDR3 length: 15
D gene: TRBD1
clone size: -
J gene: TRBJ1-1
V gene: TRBV16
CDR3 protein: CASSRLQGAGTEAFF
CDR3 DNA: TGTGCCAGCAGCCGGCTCCAGGGGGCAGGAACTGAAGCTTTCTTT

CDR3 length: 12
D gene: -
clone size: once
J gene: TRBJ1-1
V gene: TRBV30
CDR3 protein: CAWSRQNTEAFF
CDR3 DNA: TGTGCCTGGAGTCGACAGAACACTGAAGCTTTCTTT

CDR3 length: 13
D gene: -
clone size: -
J gene: TRBJ2-1
V gene: TRBV11-2
CDR3 protein: CASSLEQLNEQFF
CDR3 DNA: TGTGCCAGCAGCTTAGAACAGTTAAATGAGCAGTTCTTC

CDR3 length: 11
D gene: -
clone size: -
J gene: TRBJ1-4
V gene: TRBV2
CDR3 protein: CASTEQEKLFF
CDR3 DNA: TGTGCCAGCACTGAACAGGAAAAACTGTTTTTT